The next 25 T cell receptor beta chains were all read from a single sample in a study of OX40 agonist ivuxolimab in advanced cancers. Only in-frame clones appear in the TCRdb table, and some are missing; sequencing was by immunoSEQ multiplex PCR. There are around 97,000 clones in the sample; about 84% occur only once, and less than 5.5% lies in the top ten. The sequenced sample was CD4+ or CD8+ T cells sorted from blood, obtained in a trial of the OX40 agonist ivuxolimab. The source is an adult with an advanced solid tumor such as melanoma, head and neck, liver or kidney cancer.

The chain joins TRBV4-2 to TRBJ2-7; D might be TRBD1 (5 bases). From germline, CDR1 is LGHNA and CDR2 YNFKEQ. Trimming shortened V by 6 bases and J by 5 bases, and 11 bases separated the two germline ends. The CDR3 is 12 amino acids. The CDR3 sequence is CASRGDLHEQYF. The CDR3 DNA sequence: TGTGCCAGCAGAGGGGATCTCCACGAGCAGTACTTC.

The chain recombines TRBV29-1 with TRBJ1-1; 10 nucleotides line up with TRBD1. Germline assignment: CDR1 SQVTM and CDR2 ANQGSEA. Trimming took 8 bases from V and 5 from J; bases not matched to a gene: 17. The length of the CDR3 is 16 residues. The CDR3 spells CSTLPWDRGRVTEAFF. The CDR3 DNA reads as TGCAGCACCCTACCCTGGGACAGGGGTAGGGTGACTGAAGCTTTCTTT.

In its sample, this clone was seen once. This chain uses TRBV5-8 with TRBJ2-1; D is unclear. The V gene lost 4 bases and the J gene lost 5 bases, with 13 bases spanning the gap. CDR3 length: 14 residues. CDR1 and CDR2 (germline): SGHTS, YDEGEE. The CDR3 DNA reads TGTGCCAGCAGCGGGCTTAACACCGACAATGAGCAGTTCTTC. This translates into CASSGLNTDNEQFF.

V gene TRBV6-1 combines with J gene TRBJ2-5, with no clear D. V lost 8 bases and J lost 7, with 11 bases in between. Germline lookup yields CDR1 MNHNS and CDR2 SASEGT. The CDR3 runs to 11 residues. CDR3 nucleotides: TGTGCCAGCTCGAGCGAAGCGACCCAGTACTTC. Protein sequence: CASSSEATQYF.

The chain couples TRBV18 to TRBJ1-1; D remains ambiguous. Germline lookup yields CDR1 KGHSH and CDR2 LQKENI. The CDR3 runs to 11 residues. V was trimmed by 2 bases and J by 7 bases, leaving 5 bases between them. This chain's CDR3 is CASSPEGEAFF. The CDR3 nucleotides are TGTGCCAGCTCACCAGAGGGTGAAGCTTTCTTT.

The chain has TRBV7-2 and TRBJ2-7, with 7 nucleotides matching TRBD1. Germline CDR1 and CDR2: SGHTA and FQGNSA. After removal of 4 bases from V and 0 bases from J, the junction contained 3 bases not matched to a gene. This CDR3 comprises 14 residues. CDR3 DNA: TGTGCCAGCAGCTACGGACAGGCCTCCTACGAGCAGTACTTC. It translates to CASSYGQASYEQYF.

The genes are TRBV7-2 and TRBJ1-1; no definite D call. This CDR3 contains 13 residues. From germline, CDR1 is SGHTA and CDR2 FQGNSA. The V end lost 2 bases, the J end lost 1 base, and 5 bases lay between the germline ends. The CDR3 loop is CASSLTPNTEAFF. The CDR3 DNA sequence: TGTGCCAGCAGCTTAACCCCGAACACTGAAGCTTTCTTT.

This rearrangement joins TRBV5-1 to TRBJ1-1; tentatively, D is TRBD1 (5 bases). The V gene's germline CDR1 is SGHRS and CDR2 YFSETQ. Trimming took off 3 bases at V and 8 bases at J, with 17 bases between the two ends. This CDR3 has 14 residues. The CDR3 spells CASSSGGVREEAFF. The CDR3 DNA follows: TGCGCCAGCAGCTCCGGAGGGGTGCGGGAGGAAGCTTTCTTT.

The CDR3 region has the DNA TGTGCCAGCAGCTTGCCTTGGGACAGGAGCACAGATACGCAGTATTTT. Translation gives CASSLPWDRSTDTQYF. The J gene is TRBJ2-3, the V gene TRBV5-6, with TRBD1 identical over 8 bases. The CDR3 covers 16 residues. J gave up 0 bases and V 1 base, and 4 bases lay outside the gene matches. In germline, CDR1 is SGHDT, CDR2 YYEEEE.

The V call is TRBV2, the J call TRBJ2-4, with D possibly matching TRBD2 (5 bases). This CDR3 spans 13 amino acids. Trimming left V 7 bases short and J 2 bases short, with 9 bases between. Germline-derived CDR1 and CDR2 are SNHLY and FYNNEI. This CDR3 reads CASIRDTKNIQYF. As DNA, the CDR3 is TGTGCCAGCATCCGGGATACCAAAAACATTCAGTACTTC.

V usage is TRBV6-1 and J usage is TRBJ1-2; D gene uncertain. CDR3 size: 15 residues. V lost 3 bases, J lost 3 bases, and 14 bases lay in between. Germline values: CDR1 MNHNS, CDR2 SASEGT. This CDR3 is CASSEHFKVDYGYTF. DNA of the CDR3: TGTGCCAGCAGTGAGCATTTTAAGGTTGACTATGGCTACACCTTC.

The chain combines TRBV6-5 with TRBJ1-2, with D perhaps matching TRBD1 (5 bases). The CDR3 length is 13 residues. V was clipped by 2 bases and J by 3 bases, with 7 bases between them. Germline lookup yields CDR1 MNHEY and CDR2 SVGAGI. The CDR3: CASSYPTDYGYTF. CDR3 nucleotides: TGTGCCAGCAGTTACCCGACAGACTATGGCTACACCTTC.

This clone was seen only once. The chain uses TRBV4-3 and TRBJ1-4; 7 nucleotides line up with TRBD1. Germline loops: CDR1 LGHNA, CDR2 YSLEER. The CDR3 is made up of 18 amino acids. Germline trimming cut 3 bases from V and 0 bases from J; bases unmatched to any gene: 10. The CDR3 coding sequence is TGCGCCAGCAGCCAGATTGGACAGGAATATGCAACTAATGAAAAACTGTTTTTT. Translation gives CASSQIGQEYATNEKLFF.

The rearrangement joins TRBV27 to TRBJ1-4; D possibly corresponds to TRBD1 (5 bases). CDR1 is MNHEY, CDR2 SMNVEV, per germline (reference sequence). V lost 6 bases to trimming and J lost 7 bases, with 12 bases between them. The CDR3 has 13 amino acids. CDR3 sequence reads: CASRGVVGEKLFF. The CDR3 bases are TGTGCCAGCAGGGGGGTGGTGGGTGAAAAACTGTTTTTT.

This clone was seen more than once but under ten times. At the DNA level, this CDR3 is encoded by other sequences in the same sample as well. The chain uses TRBV5-1 and TRBJ2-7; possibly TRBD1 for D (6 bases). The germline CDR1 and CDR2 sequences are SGHRS and YFSETQ. The CDR3 runs to 12 residues. V gave up 2 bases and J gave up 5 bases, with 8 bases separating them. The CDR3 loop reads CASSLQGDEQYF. For the CDR3, the DNA is TGCGCCAGCAGCTTACAGGGAGACGAGCAGTACTTC.

On this clone itself: This same CDR3 is encoded by further DNA sequences in the sample. The V call is TRBV18, the J call TRBJ1-3; perhaps TRBD1 as D (6 bases). CDR1 is KGHSH, CDR2 LQKENI, per germline. The CDR3 spans 15 residues. The V end lost 6 bases, the J end lost 0 bases, and 12 bases lay between the germline ends. The CDR3 sequence: CASSPGQLSGNTIYF. The CDR3 bases are TGTGCCAGCTCGCCCGGACAGCTCTCTGGAAACACCATATATTTT.

This chain joins TRBV10-2 and TRBJ1-2; D not resolved. Germline assignment: CDR1 WSHSY and CDR2 SAAADI. The CDR3 totals 13 residues. The V gene lost 8 bases and the J gene lost 2 bases, with 12 bases spanning the gap. The CDR3 is CASGQAQNYGYTF. Written as DNA, the CDR3 is TGCGCCAGCGGTCAGGCGCAAAACTATGGCTACACCTTC.

This clone occurred once. The CDR3 bases are TGTGCCAGCAGTCAGCTAGCGGGAGACTACAATGAGCAGTTCTTC. The encoded protein is CASSQLAGDYNEQFF. This chain joins TRBV27 and TRBJ2-1, with TRBD2 matching 10 bases. This CDR3 has 15 residues. The V gene's germline CDR1 is MNHEY and CDR2 SMNVEV (reference sequence). The J segment lost 3 bases and the V segment lost 5 bases, leaving 4 bases of the junction unmatched.

The chain recombines TRBV5-1 with TRBJ2-1, with D perhaps matching TRBD2 (7 bases). Germline loops: CDR1 SGHRS, CDR2 YFSETQ. CDR3 length equals 16 residues. Trimming shortened V by 0 bases and J by 4 bases, and 14 bases separated the two germline ends. CDR3 loop: CASSLVEGRGYNEQFF. The CDR3 DNA reads as TGCGCCAGCAGCTTGGTCGAAGGGAGGGGGTACAATGAGCAGTTCTTC.

The chain uses TRBV11-1 and TRBJ2-4, with TRBD2 identical over 9 bases. V trimming: 5 bases; J trimming: 7 bases; junction bases outside the gene matches: 9. This CDR3 is built from 15 residues. In germline, CDR1 is SGHAT, CDR2 FQDESV (reference sequence). This CDR3 reads CASSTPSGKGNIQYF. CDR3 sequence (DNA): TGTGCCAGCAGCACACCTAGCGGGAAAGGTAACATTCAGTACTTC.

The gene calls are TRBV5-6 and TRBJ1-1; D is perhaps TRBD1 (5 bases). Germline values: CDR1 SGHDT, CDR2 YYEEEE. Trimming cost V 4 bases and J 2 bases, with 15 bases left between them. The CDR3 contains 15 residues. The CDR3 DNA follows: TGTGCCAGCAGCCGCGGGGGAGGGTCCAACACTGAAGCTTTCTTT. The encoded protein is CASSRGGGSNTEAFF.

This chain links TRBV18 with TRBJ1-2; D is perhaps TRBD1 (5 bases). V was pared by 3 bases and J by 4 bases, with 12 bases between. Germline CDR1 reads KGHSH; CDR2 reads LQKENI. The CDR3 runs 14 residues. The CDR3 loop is CASSPTAPSYGYTF. In DNA form, the CDR3 reads TGTGCCAGCTCACCGACAGCTCCGAGCTATGGCTACACCTTC. The full variable domain, its missing parts supplied by reference TRBV18 and TRBJ1-2, is NAGVMQNPRHLVRRRGQEARLRCSPMKGHSHVYWYRQLPEEGLKFMVYLQKENIIDESGMPKERFSAEFPKEGPSILRIQQVVRGDSAAYFCASSPTAPSYGYTFGSGTRLTVV.

V is TRBV14 and J is TRBJ2-2; the D is unclear. Germline-derived CDR1 and CDR2 are SGHDN and FVKESK. Trimming shortened V by 3 bases and J by 6 bases, and 8 bases separated the two germline ends. The CDR3 totals 13 residues. The CDR3 region is CASSHLNPGELFF. The CDR3 bases are TGTGCCAGCAGCCATCTAAACCCCGGGGAGCTGTTTTTT.

The rearrangement links TRBV2 to TRBJ1-4, with D unresolved. The length of the CDR3 is 16 residues. V was cut by 4 bases and J by 0 bases, with 12 bases left in between. In germline, CDR1 is SNHLY, CDR2 FYNNEI. The CDR3 coding sequence is TGTGCCAGCAGTGCCATTGATGGGGCAACTAATGAAAAACTGTTTTTT. Its translation: CASSAIDGATNEKLFF.

The chain employs TRBV15 and TRBJ2-1; D possibly corresponds to TRBD2 (6 bases). There are 15 residues in the CDR3. V lost 4 bases, J lost 0 bases, and 10 bases lay in between. CDR1 is LNHNV, CDR2 YYDKDF, per germline (reference sequence). The DNA for the CDR3 is TGTGCCACCAGCAATGGGGGAGGCTCCTACAATGAGCAGTTCTTC. Its protein is CATSNGGGSYNEQFF.